Following are 24 T cell receptor beta chains from one sample sequenced in a study of blood T cell repertoires in COVID-19. Generated by immunoSEQ multiplex PCR, the TCRdb table keeps only in-frame clones and is missing some. The sample holds about 400,000 clones, roughly 89% seen once. The sequencing sample was made of PBMCs or T cells enriched from blood (not recorded which). The receptors were sampled from a woman in her thirties who had recovered from COVID-19.

V gene TRBV9 combines with J gene TRBJ1-1, with TRBD1 as a possible D gene (6 bases). The CDR3 is 14 amino acids. Germline CDR1 is SGDLS and CDR2 is YYNGEE. The V gene lost 0 bases and the J gene lost 8 bases, with 14 bases spanning the gap. The CDR3 DNA sequence: TGTGCCAGCAGCGTAGAATTCGGGACAAGCGAAGCTTTCTTT. Residues: CASSVEFGTSEAFF.

The chain carries TRBV2 and TRBJ1-1; D gene uncertain. Trimming stripped 7 bases from V and 5 bases from J, with 14 bases between. The CDR3 has 13 residues. CDR1 is SNHLY and CDR2 is FYNNEI in the germline V gene. This chain's CDR3 is CASTVRGFTEAFF. CDR3 DNA sequence: TGTGCCAGCACCGTCCGAGGTTTTACTGAAGCTTTCTTT.

This chain links TRBV2 with TRBJ1-1, with 8 bases that match TRBD1. CDR3 size: 14 residues. Losses at the gene ends were 3 bases for V and 4 bases for J; bases not matched to a gene: 4. Germline loops: CDR1 SNHLY, CDR2 FYNNEI. The CDR3 region has the DNA TGTGCCAGCAGTGACAGGGGGCGAGTCACTGAAGCTTTCTTT. It is translated as CASSDRGRVTEAFF.

The chain is built from TRBV29-1 and TRBJ2-1; 8 positions agree with TRBD2. Germline CDR1 and CDR2: SQVTM and ANQGSEA. Losses at the gene ends were 5 bases for V and 0 bases for J; bases not matched to a gene: 6. This CDR3 comprises 15 residues. CDR3 protein: CSVTSGESSYNEQFF. The CDR3 DNA reads as TGCAGCGTTACTAGCGGAGAGAGCTCCTACAATGAGCAGTTCTTC.

This clone was seen a single time. The chain employs TRBV12-3 or TRBV12-4 and TRBJ1-2; D unclear. Trimming took off 3 bases at V and 7 bases at J, with 12 bases between the two ends. The CDR3 runs to 13 residues. The CDR3 loop reads CASSFPGRSGYTF. Written as DNA, the CDR3 is TGTGCCAGCAGTTTTCCGGGTCGGAGTGGCTACACCTTC.

In DNA, the CDR3 is TGTGCCAGCAGCCCGCACAGGGTCCAAGAGACCCAGTACTTC. Translated: CASSPHRVQETQYF. The chain employs TRBV11-1 and TRBJ2-5; the D gene is possibly TRBD1 (6 bases). The CDR3 consists of 14 residues. V lost 5 bases to trimming and J lost 1 base, with 11 bases between them. CDR1 SGHAT and CDR2 FQDESV come from the germline V gene (reference sequence).

In this sample, this clone turned up many times. The chain carries TRBV2 and TRBJ2-7, with 9 bases that match TRBD2. The CDR3 has 15 residues. CDR1 is SNHLY, CDR2 FYNNEI, per germline. With 0 bases clipped from V and 6 bases from J, the junction kept 6 bases outside the gene matches. DNA for the CDR3: TGTGCCAGCAGTGAAGCGCGGGGGGGGTCTTCCGAGCAGTACTTC. It codes for CASSEARGGSSEQYF.

The chain carries TRBV5-6 and TRBJ1-2; possibly TRBD1 for D (6 bases). Trimming cost V 6 bases and J 7 bases, with 19 bases left between them. Germline CDR1 and CDR2: SGHDT and YYEEEE. CDR3 length: 14 amino acids. The CDR3 coding sequence is TGTGCCAGCATCCGGCGGGGGCTAAGGGTTGGCTACACCTTC. It is translated as CASIRRGLRVGYTF.

The rearrangement uses TRBV2 and TRBJ1-5, with 11 bases matching TRBD1. Germline V CDR1 and CDR2: SNHLY, FYNNEI. The J segment lost 7 bases and the V segment lost 3 bases, leaving 2 bases of the junction unmatched. The CDR3 has 14 amino acids. CDR3 residues: CASSDRDRGQPQHF. CDR3 DNA: TGTGCCAGCAGTGACCGGGACAGGGGGCAGCCCCAGCATTTT.

This rearrangement joins TRBV7-2 to TRBJ1-2; D remains ambiguous. The germline CDR1 and CDR2 sequences are SGHTA and FQGNSA. This CDR3 is built from 16 residues. The V gene lost 3 bases and the J gene lost 4 bases, with 18 bases spanning the gap. CDR3 bases: TGTGCCAGCAGCTTGCGGTCAGGAGGTGAATTCTATGGCTACACCTTC. Its protein product is CASSLRSGGEFYGYTF. The entire variable domain, with the rest obtained from reference TRBV7-2 and TRBJ1-2, is as follows: GAGVSQSPSNKVTEKGKDVELRCDPISGHTALYWYRQSLGQGLEFLIYFQGNSAPDKSGLPSDRFSAERTGGSVSTLTIQRTQQEDSAVYLCASSLRSGGEFYGYTFGSGTRLTVV.

V gene TRBV9 combines with J gene TRBJ2-2; TRBD2 is a possible D gene (6 bases). The V gene lost 0 bases and the J gene lost 0 bases, with 6 bases spanning the gap. In germline, CDR1 is SGDLS, CDR2 YYNGEE. This CDR3 is 15 amino acids long. The CDR3 bases are TGTGCCAGCAGCGTAGCGGGGGCGAACACCGGGGAGCTGTTTTTT. This codes for CASSVAGANTGELFF. Complete variable domain (other parts from reference TRBV9 and TRBJ2-2): DSGVTQTPKHLITATGQRVTLRCSPRSGDLSVYWYQQSLDQGLQFLIQYYNGEERAKGNILERFSAQQFPDLHSELNLSSLELGDSALYFCASSVAGANTGELFFGEGSRLTVL.

The genes are TRBV7-8 and TRBJ1-3; D unclear. V was pared by 1 base and J by 0 bases, with 10 bases between. Germline assignment: CDR1 SGHVS and CDR2 FQNEAQ. The CDR3 totals 16 residues. This CDR3 reads CASSLGEAGSGNTIYF. Written as DNA, the CDR3 is TGTGCCAGCAGCTTAGGTGAGGCCGGCTCTGGAAACACCATATATTTT.

This clone was seen a single time. At the DNA level, this CDR3 is encoded by other sequences in the same sample as well. The CDR3 region has the DNA TGTGCCAGCAGTTTGGGCGCCCAAGAGACCCAGTACTTC. Translation: CASSLGAQETQYF. V and J are TRBV12-3 or TRBV12-4 and TRBJ2-5; D is undetermined. This CDR3 is 13 amino acids long. The ends were cut back, 3 bases at V and 1 base at J, with 6 bases in the middle.

The CDR3 region is CASSPSQGRGTEAFF. As DNA, the CDR3 is TGTGCCAGCAGCCCCTCACAGGGTAGAGGCACTGAAGCTTTCTTT. The chain employs TRBV5-4 and TRBJ1-1, with a tentative D call TRBD1 (6 bases). There are 15 residues in the CDR3. Trimming took 4 bases from V and 4 from J, leaving 17 bases between them. Germline CDR1 SGHNT, CDR2 YYREEE (reference sequence).

The J gene is TRBJ2-5, the V gene TRBV7-3; no definite D call. The CDR3 contains 14 residues. V gave up 1 base and J gave up 4 bases, with 10 bases separating them. Germline lookup yields CDR1 SGHTA and CDR2 FQGTGA. The CDR3 DNA reads as TGTGCCAGCAGCTTAAATCCCGGCGGAGAGACCCAGTACTTC. It translates to CASSLNPGGETQYF.

The chain links TRBV5-1 to TRBJ2-3; 11 nucleotides line up with TRBD2. Germline CDR1 SGHRS, CDR2 YFSETQ. Trimming cost V 0 bases and J 6 bases; bases outside gene matches: 6. The CDR3 length is 16 residues. The CDR3, as DNA: TGCGCCAGCAGCTTGGGGAATAGCGGGGGGGAGGATACGCAGTATTTT. It codes for CASSLGNSGGEDTQYF.

The chain is built from TRBV18 and TRBJ1-3; D remains ambiguous. Germline V gene data show CDR1 as KGHSH and CDR2 as LQKENI. The V and J ends lost 3 bases and 2 bases respectively, with 11 bases between them. CDR3 length: 15 residues. The CDR3 DNA is TGTGCCAGCTCACCCGGGGTAACAGCTGGAAACACCATATATTTT. Its protein is CASSPGVTAGNTIYF.

V and J are TRBV11-3 and TRBJ2-1, with 9 bases lining up with TRBD1. Germline lookup yields CDR1 SGHNT and CDR2 YENEEA. The CDR3 runs 14 residues. Trimming cost V 4 bases and J 9 bases; bases outside gene matches: 7. In DNA form, the CDR3 reads TGTGCCAGCAGCTCCAGGACAGGGGAGGGTGAGCAGTTCTTC. Protein: CASSSRTGEGEQFF.

The chain combines TRBV10-3 with TRBJ2-2; the D gene is possibly TRBD2 (7 bases). V lost 0 bases to trimming and J lost 0 bases, with 23 bases between them. The CDR3 totals 21 residues. Germline loops: CDR1 ENHRY, CDR2 SYGVKD. The CDR3 bases are TGTGCCATCAGTGAGTCGATTAAGTGGGGGGGCCCAAAAGCGAACACCGGGGAGCTGTTTTTT. Translated: CAISESIKWGGPKANTGELFF.

V gene TRBV3-1 (or the pseudogene TRBV3-2) combines with J gene TRBJ1-1; tentative D call: TRBD1 (6 bases). This CDR3 is built from 14 residues. CDR1 and CDR2 from the germline V gene are LGHDT and YNNKEL (reference sequence). The V end was cut by 6 bases, the J end by 3 bases, with 14 bases between. The CDR3 nucleotides are TGTGCCAGCAGAAAGGGACACACCGACACTGAAGCTTTCTTT. It encodes CASRKGHTDTEAFF.

The gene calls are TRBV30 and TRBJ1-1, with 7 bases aligning to TRBD1. This CDR3 has 14 residues. CDR1 GTSNPN and CDR2 SVGIG come from the germline V gene (reference sequence). The junction had 7 bases not matched to a gene; V was cut back by 3 bases and J by 3 bases. This CDR3 is CAWRGTAGDTEAFF. In DNA form, the CDR3 reads TGTGCCTGGAGAGGGACAGCCGGGGACACTGAAGCTTTCTTT.

V gene TRBV5-1 combines with J gene TRBJ1-4, with TRBD1 matching 7 bases. The CDR3 consists of 15 residues. Trimming took 0 bases from V and 6 from J; bases not matched to a gene: 5. The germline CDR1 and CDR2 sequences are SGHRS and YFSETQ. The DNA for the CDR3 is TGCGCCAGCAGCTTGGCCGGGACAGACTATGAAAAACTGTTTTTT. This codes for CASSLAGTDYEKLFF.

V usage is TRBV4-1 and J usage is TRBJ1-3, with 7 bases that match TRBD1. Germline loops: CDR1 MGHRA, CDR2 YSYEKL. J lost 2 bases, V lost 2 bases, and 3 bases had no gene match. The CDR3 covers 15 residues. This CDR3 reads CASSQSTGTGNTIYF. CDR3 in DNA: TGCGCCAGCAGCCAATCGACAGGGACTGGAAACACCATATATTTT.

This rearrangement joins TRBV6-6 to TRBJ1-3; 7 bases fit TRBD1. Germline CDR1 reads MNHNY; CDR2 reads SVGAGI (reference sequence). With V trimmed by 4 bases and J by 2 bases, 8 bases remained unmatched. The CDR3 totals 16 residues. This CDR3 is CASSSQGGWTGNTIYF. DNA for the CDR3: TGTGCCAGCAGTTCGCAAGGGGGCTGGACTGGAAACACCATATATTTT.